This T cell receptor (beta chain) was sequenced for a study of blood T cell repertoires in COVID-19. Study as a whole: Samples came from the United States, Italy and Spain, spanning acute and convalescent COVID-19. PBMCs, B-cell-depleted T cells, or T cells were the source of the cDNA or gDNA that made up the material.

TCRdb's table, derived via immunoSEQ multiplex PCR, lists solely in-frame clones and lacks some. The data contain some 67,000 clones, around 87% of them seen just once; the ten biggest clones take up more than 5%. This CDR3 is 13 amino acids long. CDR1 is KGHDR and CDR2 is SFDVKD in the germline V gene. Trimming took off 8 bases at V and 6 bases at J, with 15 bases between the two ends. This chain links TRBV24-1 with TRBJ1-2; TRBD1 is a possible D gene (5 bases). The specimen was peripheral blood. This TCR was recovered from a man aged 45-65 years with active COVID-19. CDR3 residues: CATKQAPTDGYTF. CDR3 nucleotide sequence: TGTGCCACCAAACAGGCGCCGACAGATGGCTACACCTTC.